The T cell receptor (beta chain) under discussion was sequenced for a study of CD8 T cells in ankylosing spondylitis. General study results and limits: Reportedly, disease-linked clones are significantly enriched in ankylosing spondylitis patients' matched synovial fluid. Clones linked to the disease showed a CD8+ phenotype. They occurred at relatively low frequencies in peripheral blood. Within ankylosing spondylitis blood, a TCR beta motif made up of seven to nine highly homologous variants appeared to be characteristic.

This CDR3 comprises 14 residues. V was trimmed by 0 bases and J by 5 bases, leaving 10 bases between them. The germline gives CDR1 LNHNV, CDR2 YYDKDF (reference sequence). It was by quantitative 5'-RACE with molecular barcodes that TCR beta libraries were made. TCRdb itself ran the 5' RACE reads through MiXCR, one entry per CDR3 protein. The sample holds under 300,000 distinct CDR3 sequences, 18% seen once. In this sample, this clonotype turned up many times. As yet, its antigen is unknown. The sequencing input was blood, either unsorted or a sorted T cell fraction (not recorded which). This clonotype was obtained from a male donor with ankylosing spondylitis or in good health (not recorded which). The chain is built from TRBV15 and TRBJ1-2; no clear D gene. Here the CDR3 reads CATSRDRSLYGYTF. CDR3 nucleotides: TGTGCCACCAGCAGAGATCGTTCTTTGTATGGCTACACCTTC.